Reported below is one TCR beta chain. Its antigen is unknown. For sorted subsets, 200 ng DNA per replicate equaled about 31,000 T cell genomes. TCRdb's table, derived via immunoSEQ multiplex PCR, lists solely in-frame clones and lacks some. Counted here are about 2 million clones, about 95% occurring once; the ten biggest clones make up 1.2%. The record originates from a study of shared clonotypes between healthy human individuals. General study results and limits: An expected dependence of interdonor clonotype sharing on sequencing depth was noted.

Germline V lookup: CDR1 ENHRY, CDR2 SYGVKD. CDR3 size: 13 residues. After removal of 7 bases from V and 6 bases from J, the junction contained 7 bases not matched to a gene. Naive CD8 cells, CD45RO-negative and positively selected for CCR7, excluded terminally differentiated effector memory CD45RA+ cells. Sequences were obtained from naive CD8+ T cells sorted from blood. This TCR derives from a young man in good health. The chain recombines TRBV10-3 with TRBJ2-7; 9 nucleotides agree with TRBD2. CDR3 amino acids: CAIMESGGLEQYF. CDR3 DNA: TGTGCCATCATGGAGAGCGGGGGGCTCGAGCAGTACTTC.